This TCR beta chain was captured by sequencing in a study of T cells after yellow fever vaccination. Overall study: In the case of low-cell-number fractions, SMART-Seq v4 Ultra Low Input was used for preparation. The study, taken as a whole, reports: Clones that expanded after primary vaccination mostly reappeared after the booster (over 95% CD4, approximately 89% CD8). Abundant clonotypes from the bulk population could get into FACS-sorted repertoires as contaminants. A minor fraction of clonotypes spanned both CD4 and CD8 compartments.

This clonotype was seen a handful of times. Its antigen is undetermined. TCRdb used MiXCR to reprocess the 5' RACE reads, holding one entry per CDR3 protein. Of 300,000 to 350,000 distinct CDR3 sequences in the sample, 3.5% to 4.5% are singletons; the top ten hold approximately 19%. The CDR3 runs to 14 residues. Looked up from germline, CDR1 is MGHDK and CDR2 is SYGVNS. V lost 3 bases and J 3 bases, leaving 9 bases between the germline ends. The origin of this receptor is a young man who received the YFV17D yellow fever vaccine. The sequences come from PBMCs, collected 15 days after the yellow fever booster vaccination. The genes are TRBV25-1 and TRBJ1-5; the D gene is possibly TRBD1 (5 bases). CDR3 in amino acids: CASSEGRINQPQHF. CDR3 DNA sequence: TGTGCCAGCAGTGAGGGACGGATCAATCAGCCCCAGCATTTT.